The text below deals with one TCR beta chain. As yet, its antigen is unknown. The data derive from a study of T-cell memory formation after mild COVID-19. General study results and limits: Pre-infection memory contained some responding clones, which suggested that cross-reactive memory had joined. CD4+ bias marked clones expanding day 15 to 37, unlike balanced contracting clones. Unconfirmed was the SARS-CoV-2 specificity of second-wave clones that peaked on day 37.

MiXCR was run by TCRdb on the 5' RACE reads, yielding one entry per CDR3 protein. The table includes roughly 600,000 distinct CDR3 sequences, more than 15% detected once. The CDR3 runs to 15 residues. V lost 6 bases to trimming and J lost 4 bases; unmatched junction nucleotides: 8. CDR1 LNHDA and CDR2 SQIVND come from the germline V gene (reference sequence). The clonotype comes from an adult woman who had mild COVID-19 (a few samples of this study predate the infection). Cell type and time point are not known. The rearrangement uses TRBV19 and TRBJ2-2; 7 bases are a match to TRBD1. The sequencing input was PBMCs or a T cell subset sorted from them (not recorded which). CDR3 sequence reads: CASRLDRTGTGELFF. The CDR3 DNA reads TGTGCCAGTAGGCTGGACAGGACGGGCACCGGGGAGCTGTTTTTT. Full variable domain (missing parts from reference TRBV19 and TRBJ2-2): DGGITQSPKYLFRKEGQNVTLSCEQNLNHDAMYWYRQDPGQGLRLIYYSQIVNDFQKGDIAEGYSVSREKKESFPLTVTSAQKNPTAFYLCASRLDRTGTGELFFGEGSRLTVL.